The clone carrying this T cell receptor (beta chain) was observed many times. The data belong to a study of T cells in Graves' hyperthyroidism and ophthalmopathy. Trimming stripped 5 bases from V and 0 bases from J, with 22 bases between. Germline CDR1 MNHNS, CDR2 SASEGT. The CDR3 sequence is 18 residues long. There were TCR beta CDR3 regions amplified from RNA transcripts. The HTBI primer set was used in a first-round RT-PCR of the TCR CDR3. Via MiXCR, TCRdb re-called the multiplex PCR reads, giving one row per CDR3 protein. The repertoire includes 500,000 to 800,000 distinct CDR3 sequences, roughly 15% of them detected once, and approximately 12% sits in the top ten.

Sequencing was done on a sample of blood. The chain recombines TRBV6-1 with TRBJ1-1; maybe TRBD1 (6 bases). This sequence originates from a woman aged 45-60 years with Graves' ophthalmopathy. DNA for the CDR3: TGTGCCAGCAGTTACGGGGGGGCAGATACCGCATTGAACACTGAAGCTTTCTTT. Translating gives CASSYGGADTALNTEAFF.